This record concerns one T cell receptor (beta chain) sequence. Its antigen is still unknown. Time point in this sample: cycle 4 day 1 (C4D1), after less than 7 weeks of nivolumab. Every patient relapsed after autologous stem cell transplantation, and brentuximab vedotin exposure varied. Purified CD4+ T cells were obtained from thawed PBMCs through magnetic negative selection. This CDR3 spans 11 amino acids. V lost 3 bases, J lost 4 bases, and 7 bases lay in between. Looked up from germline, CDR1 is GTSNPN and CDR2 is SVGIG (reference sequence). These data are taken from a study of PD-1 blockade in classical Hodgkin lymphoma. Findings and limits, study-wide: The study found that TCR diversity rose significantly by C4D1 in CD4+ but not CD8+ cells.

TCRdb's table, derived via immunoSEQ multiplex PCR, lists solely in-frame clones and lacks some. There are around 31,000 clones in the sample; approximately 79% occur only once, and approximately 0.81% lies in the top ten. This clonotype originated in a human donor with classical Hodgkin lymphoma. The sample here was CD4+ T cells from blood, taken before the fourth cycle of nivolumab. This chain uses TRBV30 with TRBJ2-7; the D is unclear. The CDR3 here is CAWRGQYEQYF. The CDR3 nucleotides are TGTGCCTGGAGAGGCCAGTACGAGCAGTACTTC.